Listed here is a single TCR beta chain. The data are from a study of blood T cell repertoires in COVID-19. The repertoire was sequenced with immunoSEQ multiplex PCR; TCRdb's copy has only in-frame clones and lacks some. This sample has roughly 250,000 clones, with approximately 90% found just once. After removal of 2 bases from V and 3 bases from J, the junction contained 8 bases not matched to a gene. Germline V CDR1 and CDR2: MNHEY, SVGAGI. The CDR3 has 16 amino acids. This chain connects TRBV6-5 to TRBJ1-2, with 8 bases identical to TRBD1. The TCR sequence derives from a woman between 35 and 50 years old who had recovered from COVID-19. Specimen: peripheral blood. The CDR3 coding sequence is TGTGCCAGCAGTTACACACTTGGACAGGGCCACTATGGCTACACCTTC. Translation: CASSYTLGQGHYGYTF.